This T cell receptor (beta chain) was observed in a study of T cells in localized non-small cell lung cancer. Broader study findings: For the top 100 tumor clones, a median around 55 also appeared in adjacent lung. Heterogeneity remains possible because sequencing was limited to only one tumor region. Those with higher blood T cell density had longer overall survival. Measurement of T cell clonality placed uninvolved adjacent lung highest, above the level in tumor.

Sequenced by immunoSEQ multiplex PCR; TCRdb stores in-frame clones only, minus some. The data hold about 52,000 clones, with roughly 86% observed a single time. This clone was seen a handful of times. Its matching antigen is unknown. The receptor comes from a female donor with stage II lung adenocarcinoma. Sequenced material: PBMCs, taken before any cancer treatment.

CDR3 coding DNA: TGTGCCAGTAGTAATCAGGCTTACTATGGCTACACCTTC. Residues: CASSNQAYYGYTF. The chain joins TRBV19 to TRBJ1-2; D unclear. Trimming left V 4 bases short and J 3 bases short, with 9 bases between. CDR1 is LNHDA, CDR2 SQIVND, per germline (reference sequence). The length of the CDR3 is 13 residues.